This T cell receptor (beta chain) was identified during a study of vaccination effects on CD4 cells after COVID-19. The protocol was immunoSEQ multiplex PCR, while the TCRdb copy is restricted to in-frame clones and leaves out a portion. Here the sample spans more than 35,000 clones, around 73% being singletons. Note on this clone: Its antigen remains unknown.

Pools of viral peptides were used by the ViraFEST assay to expand antigen-specific CD4+ T cells ahead of sequencing. Investigators separated out CD4+ T cells once less than 11 days of culture had passed. This person caught SARS-CoV-2 sometime from March to December 2020, and PCR testing confirmed the infection. This sequence originates from a human donor who had a prior SARS-CoV-2 infection. Source: CD4+ T cells from PBMCs cultured with HCoV-NL63 spike peptides, taken before COVID-19 vaccination.

The CDR3 loop reads CASSFEQGPYGYTF. CDR3 DNA: TGTGCCAGCAGCTTCGAACAGGGGCCGTATGGCTACACCTTC. The V call is TRBV7-9, the J call TRBJ1-2; 7 bases are a match to TRBD1. CDR3 length equals 14 residues. Germline values: CDR1 SEHNR, CDR2 FQNEAQ (reference sequence). Trimming took 3 bases from V and 5 from J; bases not matched to a gene: 6.